The 27 T cell receptor beta chains listed next were all sequenced from one sample in a study of shared clonotypes between healthy human individuals. Assay: immunoSEQ multiplex PCR; the TCRdb copy retains only in-frame clones and omits some. Found here are over 1.4 million clones, approximately 97% of them singletons; the top ten hold approximately 1.2%. Sequenced input: naive CD4+ T cells sorted from blood. Subset in this sample: CD45RA+ positively selected. These receptors were collected from a man aged 25 to 45 in good health.

The gene calls are TRBV5-4 and TRBJ2-1; no clear D. Trimming pared 3 bases from V and 7 bases from J, leaving 8 bases between. CDR1 SGHNT and CDR2 YYREEE come from the germline V gene (reference sequence). The CDR3 contains 12 residues. CDR3 DNA sequence: TGTGCCAGCAGCTCTATACGGAATGAGCAGTTCTTC. Amino acid sequence: CASSSIRNEQFF.

V gene TRBV5-1 combines with J gene TRBJ2-2; unclear D gene. The V end was cut by 0 bases, the J end by 4 bases, with 16 bases between. Germline values: CDR1 SGHRS, CDR2 YFSETQ. The CDR3 runs to 17 residues. For the CDR3, the DNA is TGCGCCAGCAGCTTGGGGCCGCACGGCCTACCCACCGGGGAGCTGTTTTTT. Residues: CASSLGPHGLPTGELFF.

The chain is built from TRBV7-8 and TRBJ1-5, with 8 bases identical to TRBD1. The CDR3 loop spans 17 amino acids. The germline gives CDR1 SGHVS, CDR2 FQNEAQ. Unmatched junction bases numbered 9, after V lost 1 base and J lost 4 bases. CDR3 protein: CASSLDVQGAWNQPQHF. Written as DNA, the CDR3 is TGTGCCAGCAGCTTAGATGTGCAGGGGGCCTGGAATCAGCCCCAGCATTTT.

This clone showed up just once. The rearrangement joins TRBV14 to TRBJ2-1, with 10 bases that match TRBD2. Per germline, CDR1 SGHDN and CDR2 FVKESK. The V gene end was trimmed by 0 bases and the J gene end by 4 bases; junction bases not matched to a gene: 12. This CDR3 has 19 amino acids. The CDR3 sequence: CASSQDLQLAGNPYNEQFF. The CDR3 coding sequence is TGTGCCAGCAGCCAAGATCTACAACTAGCGGGAAACCCATACAATGAGCAGTTCTTC.

The rearrangement links TRBV11-2 to TRBJ2-3, with D uncertain. With 5 bases removed from V and 1 base from J, the gap between germline ends came to 7 bases. The CDR3 runs 13 residues. The germline V gene has CDR1 SGHAT and CDR2 FQNNGV. The CDR3 sequence is CASSLYGTDTQYF. As DNA, the CDR3 is TGTGCCAGCAGCCTGTACGGCACAGATACGCAGTATTTT.

The genes are TRBV4-3 and TRBJ1-4; 7 bases are a match to TRBD1. CDR3 length: 16 amino acids. Germline V gives CDR1 LGHNA, CDR2 YSLEER. Trimming at V came to 1 base and at J to 7 bases, leaving 9 bases not matched to a gene. CDR3: CASSQGQGRIGEKLFF. CDR3 sequence (DNA): TGCGCCAGCAGCCAAGGACAGGGCAGGATTGGTGAAAAACTGTTTTTT.

The genes are TRBV29-1 and TRBJ1-2, with D hard to call. CDR3 length equals 14 residues. The germline V gene encodes CDR1 SQVTM and CDR2 ANQGSEA. With 3 bases removed from V and 8 bases from J, the gap between germline ends came to 19 bases. In nucleotides, the CDR3 is TGCAGCGTTGATCACTTACCCTCTCGGGAAGGCTACACCTTC. Residues: CSVDHLPSREGYTF. The full variable domain, completed using reference TRBV29-1 and TRBJ1-2, is SAVISQKPSRDICQRGTSLTIQCQVDSQVTMMFWYRQQPGQSLTLIATANQGSEATYESGFVIDKFPISRPNLTFSTLTVSNMSPEDSSIYLCSVDHLPSREGYTFGSGTRLTVV.

This chain joins TRBV4-3 and TRBJ2-2; 7 bases line up with TRBD1. V dropped 2 bases and J dropped 8; count of bases not matched to a gene: 2. This CDR3 spans 13 amino acids. Germline CDR1 and CDR2: LGHNA and YSLEER. The CDR3 nucleotides are TGCGCCAGCAGCCAAAGGGGGCCTGGGGAGCTGTTTTTT. Translating gives CASSQRGPGELFF.

The chain joins TRBV18 to TRBJ1-1; the D gene is possibly TRBD1 (6 bases). V gave up 4 bases and J gave up 1 base, with 13 bases separating them. Germline CDR1 reads KGHSH; CDR2 reads LQKENI. The CDR3 is 15 residues long. CDR3 amino acids: CASSLDSPGNTEAFF. CDR3 sequence (DNA): TGTGCCAGCTCACTGGACAGTCCGGGGAACACTGAAGCTTTCTTT.

This chain links TRBV5-1 with TRBJ2-3; D unresolved. The CDR3 totals 15 residues. Germline V gene sequence: CDR1 SGHRS, CDR2 YFSETQ. V was pared by 5 bases and J by 0 bases, with 13 bases between. The chain's CDR3 is CASRTDPSSTDTQYF. Here the CDR3 DNA reads TGCGCCAGCAGGACCGACCCAAGCAGCACAGATACGCAGTATTTT. Full variable domain (remainder filled in from reference TRBV5-1 and TRBJ2-3): KAGVTQTPRYLIKTRGQQVTLSCSPISGHRSVSWYQQTPGQGLQFLFEYFSETQRNKGNFPGRFSGRQFSNSRSEMNVSTLELGDSALYLCASRTDPSSTDTQYFGPGTRLTVL.

Note on this clone: The identical CDR3 is also encoded by other nucleotide sequences in the sample. The chain joins TRBV28 to TRBJ1-2, with no clear D. Trimming shortened V by 2 bases and J by 4 bases, and 5 bases separated the two germline ends. The CDR3 has 12 residues. Germline loops: CDR1 MDHEN, CDR2 SYDVKM. CDR3 sequence reads: CASSLIPYGYTF. The CDR3 nucleotides are TGTGCCAGCAGTTTAATTCCCTATGGCTACACCTTC.

The J gene is TRBJ1-1, the V gene TRBV5-5, with D uncertain. The CDR3 has 15 amino acids. Germline V gene data show CDR1 as SGHKS and CDR2 as YYEKEE (reference sequence). V was pared by 4 bases and J by 11 bases, with 24 bases between. The CDR3 loop reads CASSPSGDLGSGAFF. DNA of the CDR3: TGTGCCAGCAGCCCCTCAGGCGACCTTGGAAGCGGCGCTTTCTTT.

The rearrangement joins TRBV28 to TRBJ1-5; no clear D gene. V dropped 2 bases and J dropped 1 base, with 9 bases sitting between them. This CDR3 has 15 residues. CDR1 and CDR2 from the germline V gene are MDHEN and SYDVKM. CDR3 in DNA: TGTGCCAGCAGTTTAACCCATGGGAGCAATCAGCCCCAGCATTTT. Its protein product is CASSLTHGSNQPQHF.

This chain uses TRBV27 with TRBJ2-2, with unresolved D. V lost 6 bases to trimming and J lost 1 base, with 9 bases between them. From germline, CDR1 is MNHEY and CDR2 SMNVEV (reference sequence). The CDR3 has 14 residues. As DNA, the CDR3 is TGTGCCAGCAGACGAGTTTGGAACACCGGGGAGCTGTTTTTT. Its translation is CASRRVWNTGELFF.

The rearrangement joins TRBV6-1 to TRBJ1-2, with TRBD1 as a possible D gene (5 bases). Germline V CDR1 and CDR2: MNHNS, SASEGT. V was clipped by 5 bases and J by 3 bases, with 16 bases between them. This CDR3 spans 15 amino acids. CDR3 coding DNA: TGTGCCAGCAGTTCGCAGGGAAGGGGCCACTATGGCTACACCTTC. It translates to CASSSQGRGHYGYTF.

The chain joins TRBV7-9 to TRBJ2-2; either TRBD1 or TRBD2 may fit D (6 bases each). Deletions cut 5 bases from V and 0 bases from J, with 22 bases between. The germline V gene has CDR1 SEHNR and CDR2 FQNEAQ (reference sequence). This CDR3 has 19 amino acids. The CDR3 DNA sequence: TGTGCCAGCAGCCCGCAGGGGCCCCTGGCGGGAACGAACACCGGGGAGCTGTTTTTT. As protein: CASSPQGPLAGTNTGELFF. Full variable domain (missing parts from reference TRBV7-9 and TRBJ2-2): DTGVSQNPRHKITKRGQNVTFRCDPISEHNRLYWYRQTLGQGPEFLTYFQNEAQLEKSRLLSDRFSAERPKGSFSTLEIQRTEQGDSAMYLCASSPQGPLAGTNTGELFFGEGSRLTVL.

DNA for the CDR3: TGTGCCAGCAGCTTAAAACTAGCGGGAGGGTACAATGAGCAGTTCTTC. Translating it yields CASSLKLAGGYNEQFF. The chain has TRBV13 and TRBJ2-1; 13 bases fit TRBD2. Germline trimming cut 2 bases from V and 4 bases from J; bases unmatched to any gene: 2. The germline V gene has CDR1 PRHDT and CDR2 FYEKMQ (reference sequence). CDR3 size: 16 residues. Supplemented by reference TRBV13 and TRBJ2-1, the full variable domain reads AAGVIQSPRHLIKEKRETATLKCYPIPRHDTVYWYQQGPGQDPQFLISFYEKMQSDKGSIPDRFSAQQFSDYHSELNMSSLELGDSALYFCASSLKLAGGYNEQFFGPGTRLTVL.

The CDR3 loop is CASSKCRREGLGGGELFF. The CDR3 nucleotides are TGTGCCAGCAGCAAATGTCGGCGGGAGGGCCTCGGGGGCGGGGAGCTGTTTTTT. This sequence joins TRBV21-1 and TRBJ2-2; the table gives TRBD2 as D, unverified against the DNA. TRBV21-1 counts as a pseudogene. The CDR3 covers 18 residues.

The CDR3 DNA follows: TGTGCCAGCAGTCTTCCCGGGGGACAGACTGTAGAGCAGTACTTC. Translated: CASSLPGGQTVEQYF. The rearrangement links TRBV28 to TRBJ2-7; a possible D gene is TRBD1 (7 bases). From germline, CDR1 is MDHEN and CDR2 SYDVKM. The CDR3 loop spans 15 amino acids. V dropped 5 bases and J dropped 7 bases, with 21 bases sitting between them.

CDR3 in amino acids: CASSSTSPNTGELFF. CDR3 coding DNA: TGTGCCAGCAGTTCGACAAGCCCGAACACCGGGGAGCTGTTTTTT. The chain has TRBV28 and TRBJ2-2; D is undetermined. The CDR3 totals 15 residues. Trimming pared 4 bases from V and 0 bases from J, leaving 9 bases between. Germline CDR1 and CDR2: MDHEN and SYDVKM.

This chain uses TRBV2 with TRBJ1-2; D is uncertain. Per the germline V gene, CDR1 is SNHLY and CDR2 is FYNNEI. V was trimmed by 0 bases and J by 8 bases, leaving 16 bases between them. The CDR3 runs to 15 residues. The CDR3 nucleotides read TGTGCCAGCAGTGAAGCAAAAGGGTTTGGACGAGGCTACACCTTC. Translated: CASSEAKGFGRGYTF.

This clone showed up just once. Additional DNA sequences in this sample encode the identical CDR3. The chain is built from TRBV27 and TRBJ1-3, with D perhaps matching TRBD1 (5 bases). Germline V gene lookup returns CDR1 MNHEY and CDR2 SMNVEV (reference sequence). This CDR3 has 13 amino acids. V lost 5 bases and J lost 4, with 9 bases in between. CDR3 DNA: TGTGCCAGCAGTCCGACAGCAGGAAACACCATATATTTT. Protein: CASSPTAGNTIYF.

A word on this clone: Other DNA sequences in the sample encode the same CDR3. V and J are TRBV19 and TRBJ2-2; 9 bases line up with TRBD1. Trimming at V came to 6 bases and at J to 1 base, leaving 0 bases not matched to a gene. There are 14 residues in the CDR3. Germline values: CDR1 LNHDA, CDR2 SQIVND (reference sequence). In nucleotides, the CDR3 is TGTGCCAGTAGGGACAGGGGGAACACCGGGGAGCTGTTTTTT. Amino acid sequence: CASRDRGNTGELFF.

The chain employs TRBV5-5 and TRBJ2-5; perhaps TRBD1 as D (6 bases). This CDR3 has 15 amino acids. V was cut by 3 bases and J by 4 bases, with 16 bases left in between. Germline assignment: CDR1 SGHKS and CDR2 YYEKEE (reference sequence). In DNA form, the CDR3 reads TGTGCCAGCAGCTCAAACAGGGTATCGGGAGAGACCCAGTACTTC. Translation: CASSSNRVSGETQYF.

The chain joins TRBV27 to TRBJ1-1, with a tentative D call TRBD1 (6 bases). Germline V lookup: CDR1 MNHEY, CDR2 SMNVEV (reference sequence). There are 15 residues in the CDR3. The V and J ends lost 3 bases and 2 bases respectively, with 13 bases between them. In DNA, the CDR3 is TGTGCCAGCAGTTTGGTCTTCGGGGGCAACACTGAAGCTTTCTTT. It specifies CASSLVFGGNTEAFF.

The table lists this clone with a count of one. This chain uses TRBV7-9 with TRBJ2-1; 7 bases match TRBD1. The CDR3 has 14 residues. CDR1 and CDR2 (germline): SEHNR, FQNEAQ (reference sequence). V was clipped by 3 bases and J by 7 bases; unmatched bases: 6. CDR3 coding DNA: TGTGCCAGCAGCTTCCAGGGGGTTAGGAATGAGCAGTTCTTC. Its protein product is CASSFQGVRNEQFF.

The CDR3: CASSQFRSYNEQFF. The CDR3 DNA sequence: TGTGCCAGCAGCCAGTTCCGCTCCTACAATGAGCAGTTCTTC. The chain combines TRBV2 with TRBJ2-1; D remains unclear. V was pared by 6 bases and J by 0 bases, with 9 bases between. CDR1 and CDR2 from the germline V gene are SNHLY and FYNNEI. This CDR3 has 14 residues. Filled out from reference TRBV2 and TRBJ2-1, the complete variable domain reads EPEVTQTPSHQVTQMGQEVILRCVPISNHLYFYWYRQILGQKVEFLVSFYNNEISEKSEIFDDQFSVERPDGSNFTLKIRSTKLEDSAMYFCASSQFRSYNEQFFGPGTRLTVL.